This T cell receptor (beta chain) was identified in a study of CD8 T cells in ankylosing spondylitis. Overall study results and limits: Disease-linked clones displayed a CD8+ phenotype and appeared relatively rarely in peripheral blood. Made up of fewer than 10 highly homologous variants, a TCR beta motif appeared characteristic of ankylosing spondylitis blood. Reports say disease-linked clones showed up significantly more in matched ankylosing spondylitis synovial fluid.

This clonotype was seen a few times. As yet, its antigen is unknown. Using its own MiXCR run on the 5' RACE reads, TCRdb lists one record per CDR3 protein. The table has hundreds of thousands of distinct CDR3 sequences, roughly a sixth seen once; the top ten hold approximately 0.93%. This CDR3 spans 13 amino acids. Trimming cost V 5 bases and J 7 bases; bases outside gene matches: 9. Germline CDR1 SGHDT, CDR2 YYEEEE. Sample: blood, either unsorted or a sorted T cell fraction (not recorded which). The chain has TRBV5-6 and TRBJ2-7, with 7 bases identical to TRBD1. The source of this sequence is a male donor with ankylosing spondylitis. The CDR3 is CASRPRQGREQYF. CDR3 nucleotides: TGTGCCAGCAGACCCCGACAGGGTCGAGAGCAGTACTTC. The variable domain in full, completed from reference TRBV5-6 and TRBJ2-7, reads DAGVTQSPTHLIKTRGQQVTLRCSPKSGHDTVSWYQQALGQGPQFIFQYYEEEERQRGNFPDRFSGHQFPNYSSELNVNALLLGDSALYLCASRPRQGREQYFGPGTRLTVT.